These 13 T cell receptor beta chains were all obtained from the same sample, sequenced in a study of spatial heterogeneity in lung cancer. MiXCR, run by TCRdb on the 5' RACE reads, gives a single entry per CDR3 protein. The sample lists about 12,000 distinct CDR3 sequences; 11% to 15% were seen once. Time point denoted: sample taken at primary tumor resection. Sequencing covered unsorted whole RNA taken from tumor, nontumor lung or frozen PBMC. Sequenced here: PBMCs, sampled at surgery. The receptors were sampled from a male donor with early-stage non-small cell lung cancer.

This chain uses TRBV12-3 or TRBV12-4 with TRBJ1-5, with D tentatively TRBD1 (5 bases). The germline V and J ends were trimmed by 5 bases and 5 bases, with 19 bases remaining between them. CDR3 length: 16 amino acids. The CDR3 loop reads CASSRQSLWGHQPQHF. The CDR3 nucleotides are TGTGCCAGCAGTCGACAGTCCCTGTGGGGACATCAGCCCCAGCATTTT.

The V gene is TRBV7-8, the J gene TRBJ1-5, with a tentative D call TRBD1 (5 bases). Trimming took off 5 bases at V and 5 bases at J, with 13 bases between the two ends. CDR3 length: 14 amino acids. CDR1 is SGHVS and CDR2 is FQNEAQ in the germline V gene. CDR3 DNA sequence: TGTGCCAGCAGCGCCCTCGACAGTTATCAGCCCCAGCATTTT. Translating gives CASSALDSYQPQHF.

Worth noting for this clonotype: The junction does not match germline at one end; this may be a read error. J is TRBJ2-2 and V is TRBV2, with 10 nucleotides matching TRBD1. The CDR3 spans 15 residues. CDR1 is SNHLY and CDR2 is FYNNEI in the germline V gene. Written as DNA, the CDR3 is TGTGCCAGCAGGGAAGACAGGGGGCCTTCCGGGGAGCTGTTTTTT. It codes for CASREDRGPSGELFF. Full variable domain (remainder filled in from reference TRBV2 and TRBJ2-2): EPEVTQTPSHQVTQMGQEVILRCVPISNHLYFYWYRQILGQKVEFLVSFYNNEISEKSEIFDDQFSVERPDGSNFTLKIRSTKLEDSAMYFCASREDRGPSGELFFGEGSRLTVL.

The genes are TRBV15 and TRBJ1-6; D gene unclear. V lost 1 base, J lost 4 bases, and 5 bases lay in between. The CDR3 is 14 amino acids. CDR1 is LNHNV, CDR2 YYDKDF, per germline (reference sequence). The CDR3 loop reads CATSRGVYNSPLHF. CDR3 nucleotide sequence: TGTGCCACCAGCAGAGGTGTTTATAATTCACCCCTCCACTTT.

This chain connects TRBV7-2 to TRBJ2-5; 7 bases align to TRBD1. Looked up from germline, CDR1 is SGHTA and CDR2 is FQGNSA. This CDR3 has 15 residues. Unmatched junction bases numbered 6, after V lost 0 bases and J lost 5 bases. CDR3 nucleotide sequence: TGTGCCAGCAGCTTAGCCCAGACAGGGATGGAGACCCAGTACTTC. Amino acids: CASSLAQTGMETQYF. Full variable domain (remainder filled in from reference TRBV7-2 and TRBJ2-5): GAGVSQSPSNKVTEKGKDVELRCDPISGHTALYWYRQSLGQGLEFLIYFQGNSAPDKSGLPSDRFSAERTGGSVSTLTIQRTQQEDSAVYLCASSLAQTGMETQYFGPGTRLLVL.

The chain is built from TRBV6-5 and TRBJ1-4; D remains unclear. The CDR3 consists of 17 residues. V was cut by 0 bases and J by 0 bases, with 11 bases left in between. Looked up from germline, CDR1 is MNHEY and CDR2 is SVGAGI. The chain's CDR3 is CASSYSLRRATNEKLFF. DNA of the CDR3: TGTGCCAGCAGTTACTCGTTACGGAGAGCAACTAATGAAAAACTGTTTTTT.

This clonotype has ten or more counts. This chain uses TRBV5-6 with TRBJ2-5; no reliable D call. V lost 1 base, J lost 5 bases, and 15 bases lay in between. The CDR3 has 15 residues. Per the germline V gene, CDR1 is SGHDT and CDR2 is YYEEEE. The CDR3 sequence: CASSLKAGSHETQYF. The CDR3 region has the DNA TGTGCCAGCAGCTTGAAAGCAGGAAGCCATGAGACCCAGTACTTC.

The chain employs TRBV21-1 and TRBJ2-5; the tabulated D call, TRBD1, remains unverified against the DNA. TRBV21-1 is a pseudogene locus. CDR3 size: 17 residues. The DNA for the CDR3 is TGTGCCAGCAGGAGTCCCGGGACAGGGGGTGAACAGGAGACCCAGTACTTC. Protein product: CASRSPGTGGEQETQYF.

This clonotype turned up a few times. This chain connects TRBV29-1 to TRBJ2-5; 12 bases match TRBD2. Germline trimming cut 6 bases from V and 5 bases from J; bases unmatched to any gene: 10. Germline CDR1 reads SQVTM; CDR2 reads ANQGSEA. CDR3 length: 15 amino acids. The CDR3 loop reads CSVYSTSGGGETQYF. The DNA of the CDR3 is TGCAGCGTCTATTCGACTAGCGGGGGAGGGGAGACCCAGTACTTC.

This clonotype has just a few counts. This sequence joins TRBV10-2 and TRBJ2-2; possible D gene TRBD1, 6 bases. The germline CDR1 and CDR2 sequences are WSHSY and SAAADI. The CDR3 length is 15 residues. V was pared by 6 bases and J by 1 base, with 12 bases between. CDR3 residues: CASSHGTLNTGELFF. The CDR3 DNA is TGCGCCAGCAGCCACGGGACATTGAACACCGGGGAGCTGTTTTTT.

This clonotype was counted a few times. The chain uses TRBV28 and TRBJ2-3; 15 positions agree with TRBD2. The CDR3 has 17 residues. Unmatched junction bases numbered 6, after V lost 6 bases and J lost 2 bases. Germline-derived CDR1 and CDR2 are MDHEN and SYDVKM. The chain's CDR3 is CASRGLAGGPPTDTQYF. The DNA of the CDR3 is TGTGCCAGCAGGGGACTAGCGGGGGGCCCCCCCACAGATACGCAGTATTTT.

The chain carries TRBV5-1 and TRBJ2-1; TRBD2 aligns across 9 bases. This CDR3 spans 15 amino acids. V gave up 0 bases and J gave up 5 bases; unmatched junction bases: 3. Germline V gene lookup returns CDR1 SGHRS and CDR2 YFSETQ. The CDR3 region is CASSLVAGANNEQFF. The CDR3 bases are TGCGCCAGCAGCTTGGTAGCGGGGGCCAACAATGAGCAGTTCTTC.

This rearrangement joins TRBV6-2 or TRBV6-3 to TRBJ1-5; D call uncertain. The CDR3 sequence is 8 residues long. Looked up from germline, CDR1 is MNHEY and CDR2 is SVGEGT. Trimming left V 9 bases short and J 6 bases short, with 0 bases between. CDR3 nucleotide sequence: TGTGCCAGTCAGCCCCAGCATTTT. It specifies CASQPQHF.